This T cell receptor beta chain was recovered during a study of blood T cells in healthy people across ages. Points on this clonotype: Antigen specificity is unknown.

Whole-study results and caveats: Donors of long life had a larger count of naive CD4+ cells and greater diversity than aged donors.

CDR3 length equals 15 residues. CDR1 and CDR2 (germline): SGHAT, FQNNGV. The V end was cut by 2 bases, the J end by 2 bases, with 12 bases between. A sample-barcoded 5' primer and a J-beta primer mix were used in a second PCR of roughly 7 to 11 cycles. One entry per CDR3 protein, called by TCRdb with MiXCR from the 5' RACE reads. The repertoire holds around 580,000 distinct CDR3 sequences, with around 48% as singletons. The TCR sequence derives from a man at least 80 years old in good health. The chain couples TRBV11-2 to TRBJ1-2, with D possibly matching TRBD1 (6 bases). The sequenced sample consisted of blood. CDR3 DNA: TGTGCCAGCAGCTTATCGCAGGGGAAGAACTATGGCTACACCTTC. It encodes CASSLSQGKNYGYTF.